This passage covers 20 T cell receptor beta chains from one sample sequenced in a study of T cell responses to AZD1222 COVID-19 vaccine. Method: immunoSEQ multiplex PCR; TCRdb's copy keeps in-frame clones and lacks some. Among about 120,000 clones listed, approximately 94% were seen once. Here the sequenced sample was peripheral blood, taken 28 days after the second AZD1222 dose. The receptors stem from an adult who received the AZD1222 COVID-19 vaccine.

The chain combines TRBV4-2 with TRBJ2-1, with 8 bases that match TRBD2. V gave up 5 bases and J gave up 4 bases; unmatched junction bases: 7. Germline V gene data show CDR1 as LGHNA and CDR2 as YNFKEQ. The CDR3 is 15 residues long. CDR3 DNA sequence: TGTGCCAGCAGCGGGCGGGAGGCCGGATACAATGAGCAGTTCTTC. Residues: CASSGREAGYNEQFF.

The gene calls are TRBV10-2 and TRBJ2-2; 7 nucleotides match TRBD1. Germline-derived CDR1 and CDR2 are WSHSY and SAAADI. The CDR3 runs to 17 residues. The ends lost 5 bases at V and 4 bases at J; junction bases unmatched: 13. The CDR3 region is CASSISPTGLGTGELFF. Here the CDR3 DNA reads TGCGCCAGCAGTATTTCCCCGACAGGGCTTGGCACCGGGGAGCTGTTTTTT.

The V call is TRBV6-5, the J call TRBJ1-1, with D hard to call. Germline assignment: CDR1 MNHEY and CDR2 SVGAGI. The CDR3 totals 13 residues. Trimming left V 5 bases short and J 3 bases short, with 10 bases between. CDR3 amino acids: CASSLRGDTEAFF. In DNA, the CDR3 is TGTGCCAGCAGTCTTCGCGGGGACACTGAAGCTTTCTTT.

V and J are TRBV27 and TRBJ2-7; tentatively, D is TRBD1 or TRBD2 (5 bases each). The CDR3 sequence is 15 residues long. With 2 bases removed from V and 6 bases from J, the gap between germline ends came to 17 bases. CDR1 MNHEY and CDR2 SMNVEV come from the germline V gene (reference sequence). Here the CDR3 DNA reads TGTGCCAGCAGTTTACAGGGACCTAATGATCCCGAGCAGTACTTC. Translation gives CASSLQGPNDPEQYF.

The chain has TRBV5-1 and TRBJ1-1; 8 nucleotides agree with TRBD1. Germline V lookup: CDR1 SGHRS, CDR2 YFSETQ. The J segment lost 1 base and the V segment lost 5 bases, leaving 7 bases of the junction unmatched. This CDR3 contains 15 residues. CDR3 sequence reads: CASRIRQGTNTEAFF. The CDR3 DNA reads as TGCGCCAGCAGAATTCGACAGGGGACGAACACTGAAGCTTTCTTT.

This clone appeared a few times. The V gene is TRBV30, the J gene TRBJ2-2; unclear D gene. The CDR3 covers 17 residues. Germline V CDR1 and CDR2: GTSNPN, SVGIG (reference sequence). V was cut by 0 bases and J by 1 base, with 15 bases left in between. CDR3 residues: CAWSVTLLRLNTGELFF. CDR3 nucleotides: TGTGCCTGGAGTGTAACTCTTCTGCGGCTGAACACCGGGGAGCTGTTTTTT. Variable domain in full (rest from reference TRBV30 and TRBJ2-2): SQTIHQWPATLVQPVGSPLSLECTVEGTSNPNLYWYRQAAGRGLQLLFYSVGIGQISSEVPQNLSASRPQDRQFILSSKKLLLSDSGFYLCAWSVTLLRLNTGELFFGEGSRLTVL.

This chain connects TRBV25-1 to TRBJ1-2; D is unclear. Germline V CDR1 and CDR2: MGHDK, SYGVNS. The V end was cut by 4 bases, the J end by 0 bases, with 15 bases between. The CDR3 runs 16 residues. CDR3 nucleotides: TGTGCCAGCAGTGGGGGTTCGGGTGCATCTAACTATGGCTACACCTTC. Translation gives CASSGGSGASNYGYTF.

The chain recombines TRBV6-5 with TRBJ2-7; possibly TRBD1 for D (7 bases). CDR1 and CDR2 from the germline V gene are MNHEY and SVGAGI. V gave up 6 bases and J gave up 2 bases, with 14 bases separating them. This CDR3 contains 14 residues. The CDR3 is CASRPGQRAYEQYF. The CDR3 DNA sequence: TGTGCCAGCAGACCGGGACAGCGGGCCTACGAGCAGTACTTC.

The chain uses TRBV6-2 or TRBV6-3 and TRBJ2-1, with a weak D call TRBD2 (6 bases). Trimming pared 2 bases from V and 7 bases from J, leaving 24 bases between. Germline V lookup: CDR1 MNHEY, CDR2 SVGEGT. The CDR3 is made up of 18 amino acids. CDR3 loop: CASSYPSRAARGYNEQFF. In DNA form, the CDR3 reads TGTGCCAGCAGTTACCCAAGCCGAGCGGCCCGGGGGTATAATGAGCAGTTCTTC.

The chain couples TRBV7-2 to TRBJ2-5; D gene unclear. The CDR3 has 14 residues. CDR1 is SGHTA, CDR2 FQGNSA, per germline. Trimming removed 1 base at V and 4 bases at J, with 10 bases between. The DNA for the CDR3 is TGTGCCAGCAGCTTAGTCTGGGGTGGAGAGACCCAGTACTTC. Amino acids: CASSLVWGGETQYF.

V usage is TRBV30 and J usage is TRBJ1-1; D might be TRBD1 (6 bases). From germline, CDR1 is GTSNPN and CDR2 SVGIG (reference sequence). This CDR3 is built from 13 residues. The V end was cut by 0 bases, the J end by 4 bases, with 9 bases between. The CDR3: CAWSVAGATEAFF. In DNA form, the CDR3 reads TGTGCCTGGAGTGTTGCGGGGGCCACTGAAGCTTTCTTT. Full variable domain (missing parts from reference TRBV30 and TRBJ1-1): SQTIHQWPATLVQPVGSPLSLECTVEGTSNPNLYWYRQAAGRGLQLLFYSVGIGQISSEVPQNLSASRPQDRQFILSSKKLLLSDSGFYLCAWSVAGATEAFFGQGTRLTVV.

The chain recombines TRBV25-1 with TRBJ1-3; D is perhaps TRBD1 (6 bases). V lost 3 bases and J lost 10, with 16 bases in between. The CDR3 totals 14 residues. Germline lookup yields CDR1 MGHDK and CDR2 SYGVNS. Here the CDR3 reads CASSDTGSGVTIYF. CDR3 sequence (DNA): TGTGCCAGCAGTGACACAGGGTCGGGGGTAACCATATATTTT.

The chain has TRBV4-3 and TRBJ2-1; no firm D call. V was pared by 0 bases and J by 2 bases, with 5 bases between. CDR3 length equals 14 residues. Germline assignment: CDR1 LGHNA and CDR2 YSLEER. CDR3 nucleotides: TGCGCCAGCAGCCAAGATTTAGCCTACAATGAGCAGTTCTTC. Its translation is CASSQDLAYNEQFF.

The V and J genes are TRBV7-9 and TRBJ1-2, with D perhaps TRBD1 (6 bases). CDR1 is SEHNR and CDR2 is FQNEAQ in the germline V gene (reference sequence). The V end lost 6 bases, the J end lost 3 bases, and 8 bases lay between the germline ends. This CDR3 is built from 12 residues. The CDR3 region has the DNA TGTGCCAGCAGTCACAGGGACTATGGCTACACCTTC. It specifies CASSHRDYGYTF.

The chain combines TRBV19 with TRBJ2-7; 9 positions agree with TRBD2. Germline V gene data show CDR1 as LNHDA and CDR2 as SQIVND (reference sequence). V gave up 8 bases and J gave up 6 bases; unmatched junction bases: 8. CDR3 length equals 13 residues. CDR3 sequence reads: CASRLADTTEQYF. The CDR3, as DNA: TGTGCCAGTCGACTAGCGGACACAACCGAGCAGTACTTC.

The V call is TRBV7-8, the J call TRBJ2-7, with D uncertain. CDR1 is SGHVS and CDR2 is FQNEAQ in the germline V gene. CDR3 length: 12 residues. V lost 5 bases to trimming and J lost 5 bases, with 10 bases between them. The CDR3 DNA reads as TGTGCCAGCAGCCTGAATGTCCACGAGCAGTACTTC. This encodes CASSLNVHEQYF.

The V and J genes are TRBV5-1 and TRBJ1-1, with D unclear. The germline CDR1 and CDR2 sequences are SGHRS and YFSETQ. CDR3 length: 13 residues. Between the trimmed V and J ends, which lost 2 bases and 3 bases, there was a span of 8 bases. DNA of the CDR3: TGCGCCAGCAGCTTCTCCGGGGACACTGAAGCTTTCTTT. Residues: CASSFSGDTEAFF.

In its sample, this clone was seen once. The chain uses TRBV6-5 and TRBJ2-7; D uncertain. The V end was cut by 8 bases, the J end by 6 bases, with 20 bases between. The CDR3 has 14 amino acids. Germline CDR1 reads MNHEY; CDR2 reads SVGAGI. The CDR3, as DNA: TGTGCCAGCTCTTTCCAAGGCCCCCTAGGCGAGCAGTACTTC. Amino acids: CASSFQGPLGEQYF.

V is TRBV6-5 and J is TRBJ2-5; D gene unclear. Trimming removed 5 bases at V and 5 bases at J, with 15 bases between. The germline gives CDR1 MNHEY, CDR2 SVGAGI. The CDR3 is 14 amino acids. CDR3 loop: CASSPVLRRETQYF. CDR3 DNA sequence: TGTGCCAGCAGTCCGGTTTTAAGAAGGGAGACCCAGTACTTC.

The chain carries TRBV7-6 and TRBJ1-3; D is ambiguous. V was shortened by 5 bases and J by 4 bases, with 9 bases between the two germline ends. Germline V gene lookup returns CDR1 SGHVS and CDR2 FNYEAQ. The CDR3 has 13 residues. CDR3 sequence (DNA): TGTGCCAGCAGCCCAATGGCGGGAAACACCATATATTTT. Amino acids: CASSPMAGNTIYF.